Listed here is a single T cell receptor beta chain. Its specificity is not known. The sample is drawn from a study of blood T cells in healthy people across ages. About the study: Template switching retrieved approximately one barcoded beta molecule for each two T cells.

A sample-barcoded 5' primer and a J-beta primer mix were used in a second PCR of roughly 6 to 11 cycles. TCRdb re-analysed the 5' RACE reads in MiXCR, keeping a single row per CDR3 protein. The sample lists 540,000 or so distinct CDR3 sequences; around 50% were seen once. The CDR3 has 15 residues. Germline V CDR1 and CDR2: DFQATT, SNEGSKA (reference sequence). The V segment lost 4 bases and the J segment 6 bases; nucleotides outside the gene matches: 8. Whole-study results and caveats: No conclusive comparison of naive versus antigen-experienced cells was possible with unsorted PBMCs.

The sequence was obtained from a man at least 80 years old in good health. Material: blood. J is TRBJ2-2 and V is TRBV20-1; 10 bases line up with TRBD2. The CDR3 sequence is CSATQSGRVPGELFF. In nucleotides, the CDR3 is TGCAGTGCTACCCAAAGCGGGAGGGTTCCCGGGGAGCTGTTTTTT.